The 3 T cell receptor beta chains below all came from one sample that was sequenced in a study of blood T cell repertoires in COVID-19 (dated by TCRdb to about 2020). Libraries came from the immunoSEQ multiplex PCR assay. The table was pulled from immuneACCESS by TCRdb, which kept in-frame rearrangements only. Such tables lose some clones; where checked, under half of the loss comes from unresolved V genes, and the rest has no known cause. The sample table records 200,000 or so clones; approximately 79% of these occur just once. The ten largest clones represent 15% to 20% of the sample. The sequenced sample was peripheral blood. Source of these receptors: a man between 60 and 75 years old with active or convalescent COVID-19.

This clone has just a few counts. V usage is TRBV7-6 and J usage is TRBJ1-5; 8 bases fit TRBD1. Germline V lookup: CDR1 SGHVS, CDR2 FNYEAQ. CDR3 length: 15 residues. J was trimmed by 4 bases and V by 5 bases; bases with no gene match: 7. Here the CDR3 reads CASSPQGAGNQPQHF. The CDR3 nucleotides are TGTGCCAGCAGCCCCCAGGGGGCGGGAAATCAGCCCCAGCATTTT.

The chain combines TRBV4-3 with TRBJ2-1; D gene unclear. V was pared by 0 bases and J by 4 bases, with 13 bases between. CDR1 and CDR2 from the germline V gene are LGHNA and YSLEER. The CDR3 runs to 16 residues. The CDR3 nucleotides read TGCGCCAGCAGCCAAGATGCAGACAACCCTTACAATGAGCAGTTCTTC. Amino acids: CASSQDADNPYNEQFF.

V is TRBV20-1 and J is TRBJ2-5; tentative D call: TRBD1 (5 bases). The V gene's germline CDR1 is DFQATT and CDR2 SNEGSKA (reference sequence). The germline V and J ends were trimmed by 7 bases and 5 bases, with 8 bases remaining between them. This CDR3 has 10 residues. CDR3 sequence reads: CSVDTETQYF. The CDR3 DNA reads TGCAGTGTGGACACGGAGACCCAGTACTTC.